The entry that follows covers one T cell receptor (beta chain) sequence. These data belong to a study of cytomegalovirus exposure and HLA in healthy donors. Per the germline V gene, CDR1 is SGDLS and CDR2 is YYNGEE. This CDR3 spans 12 amino acids. Trimming stripped 4 bases from V and 1 base from J, with 5 bases between. Libraries were prepared by immunoSEQ multiplex PCR; TCRdb keeps only in-frame clonotypes and omits some of them. The sample shows about 98,000 clones, approximately 90% of them seen only once. The chain carries TRBV9 and TRBJ1-1, with D unclear. The clonotype comes from a woman in her 30s in good health and CMV-seronegative. What was sequenced was PBMCs. The CDR3 protein is CASSPRNTEAFF. CDR3 sequence (DNA): TGTGCCAGCAGCCCCCGGAACACTGAAGCTTTCTTT.